This note documents a single TCR beta chain sequence. Its antigen is unknown. PCR involved 60 Vbeta and 13 Jbeta primers. TCRdb's copy holds only in-frame clones and misses some; the assay was immunoSEQ multiplex PCR. Of tens of thousands of clones in the sample, around 70% were seen once. The data were taken from a study of cytomegalovirus exposure and HLA in healthy donors. Study as a whole: Roughly 85 million unique TCRs from HLA-typed donors were held in an early release of data. Study-level results: CMV antigen specificity of a few CMV-associated chains was confirmed in vitro.

Germline CDR1 MGHRA, CDR2 YSYEKL. This CDR3 comprises 13 residues. V lost 0 bases and J 7 bases, leaving 7 bases between the germline ends. This rearrangement joins TRBV4-1 to TRBJ2-1; no firm D call. This clonotype originated in a woman aged 45-60 years in good health and CMV-seropositive. The sequenced sample was PBMCs. The CDR3 reads CASSQEQRNEQFF. The DNA of the CDR3 is TGCGCCAGCAGCCAAGAACAACGTAATGAGCAGTTCTTC.